These 25 T cell receptor beta chains were all obtained from the same sample, sequenced in a study of blood T cell repertoires in COVID-19 (dated by TCRdb to about 2020). The protocol used for the library was the immunoSEQ multiplex PCR assay. TCRdb stores this immuneACCESS table with in-frame sequences only. Part of the clones is absent; in the studies checked, under half of the shortfall reflects unresolved V genes, and no reason is known for the rest. Present in this sample are around 100,000 clones, 80% to 90% of which were seen just once. Jointly, the top ten make up around a tenth of the sample. Specimen: peripheral blood. These receptors came from a woman aged 25 to 39 with acute or convalescent COVID-19.

The chain recombines TRBV12-3 or TRBV12-4 with TRBJ1-5; the match to TRBD1 covers 7 bases. There are 13 residues in the CDR3. Trimming cost V 4 bases and J 5 bases; bases outside gene matches: 2. The CDR3 DNA is TGTGCCAGCAGTTCGCAGGGGGATCAGCCCCAGCATTTT. This codes for CASSSQGDQPQHF.

This clone was counted once. The chain combines TRBV4-2 with TRBJ1-5; the D gene is possibly TRBD1 (6 bases). Trimming cost V 0 bases and J 10 bases, with 16 bases left between them. The CDR3 covers 15 residues. Germline CDR1 and CDR2: LGHNA and YNFKEQ. CDR3 loop: CASSQDGRGSDPQHF. The CDR3 nucleotides are TGTGCCAGCAGCCAAGACGGTAGGGGGAGCGACCCCCAGCATTTT.

This sequence joins TRBV4-1 and TRBJ2-7; 8 nucleotides agree with TRBD1. Trimming at V came to 3 bases and at J to 7 bases, leaving 8 bases not matched to a gene. Germline loops: CDR1 MGHRA, CDR2 YSYEKL. The CDR3 runs to 14 residues. CDR3 nucleotides: TGCGCCAGCAGCCAGGGGACAGGCGTAGGGGAGCAGTACTTC. Its protein is CASSQGTGVGEQYF.

The rearrangement joins TRBV11-3 to TRBJ2-2; D is possibly TRBD1 (7 bases). The V end was cut by 0 bases, the J end by 2 bases, with 13 bases between. The CDR3 covers 17 residues. Per germline, CDR1 SGHNT and CDR2 YENEEA. The DNA for the CDR3 is TGTGCCAGCAGCTTAGATGCAGGGGGGTCCAACACCGGGGAGCTGTTTTTT. Amino acid sequence: CASSLDAGGSNTGELFF.

V gene TRBV9 combines with J gene TRBJ1-1; 9 bases are shared with TRBD1. The germline gives CDR1 SGDLS, CDR2 YYNGEE. This CDR3 contains 15 residues. After removal of 3 bases from V and 5 bases from J, the junction contained 8 bases not matched to a gene. CDR3 sequence: CASSGPGQGGTEAFF. The CDR3 region has the DNA TGTGCCAGCAGCGGTCCGGGACAGGGAGGGACTGAAGCTTTCTTT.

The V call is TRBV27, the J call TRBJ1-2, with D perhaps TRBD1 (5 bases). Trimming stripped 0 bases from V and 7 bases from J, with 12 bases between. The CDR3 is 14 amino acids. From germline, CDR1 is MNHEY and CDR2 SMNVEV (reference sequence). CDR3 in DNA: TGTGCCAGCAGTTTATCTGACAGATGGTCTGGCTACACCTTC. This sequence encodes CASSLSDRWSGYTF.

The chain combines TRBV4-1 with TRBJ1-4, with TRBD1 identical over 9 bases. Looked up from germline, CDR1 is MGHRA and CDR2 is YSYEKL. With 0 bases clipped from V and 7 bases from J, the junction kept 6 bases outside the gene matches. CDR3 size: 16 residues. The CDR3 sequence: CASSQDMGQGGEKLFF. The DNA for the CDR3 is TGCGCCAGCAGCCAAGATATGGGACAGGGCGGTGAAAAACTGTTTTTT.

This clone was detected once. The V gene is TRBV11-1, the J gene TRBJ2-3, with 13 nucleotides matching TRBD2. The trim removed 8 bases at V and 14 bases at J, leaving 16 bases unmatched. CDR3 size: 15 residues. The V gene's germline CDR1 is SGHAT and CDR2 FQDESV (reference sequence). In nucleotides, the CDR3 is TGTGCCAGCCGTTCGACTAGCGGGGGGCCCAGGAACACGTATTTT. Translating gives CASRSTSGGPRNTYF.

This clone came up once. V and J are TRBV4-1 and TRBJ2-3; possibly TRBD1 for D (5 bases). The CDR3 is 16 amino acids. Germline V gene data show CDR1 as MGHRA and CDR2 as YSYEKL. Trimming shortened V by 1 base and J by 4 bases, and 15 bases separated the two germline ends. The CDR3 loop reads CASSQGPAKGPDTQYF. The CDR3 DNA sequence: TGCGCCAGCAGCCAAGGGCCCGCCAAGGGGCCAGATACGCAGTATTTT.

This chain joins TRBV6-1 and TRBJ1-4, with D perhaps TRBD1 (6 bases). V lost 0 bases to trimming and J lost 9 bases, with 17 bases between them. The CDR3 is 16 residues long. CDR1 MNHNS and CDR2 SASEGT come from the germline V gene. CDR3 in amino acids: CASSEASRGGLKKLFF. The CDR3 nucleotides read TGTGCCAGCAGTGAAGCCTCCCGGGGGGGGCTCAAAAAACTGTTTTTT.

This rearrangement joins TRBV5-1 to TRBJ2-7; 7 bases fit TRBD1. Germline trimming cut 6 bases from V and 0 bases from J; bases unmatched to any gene: 6. In germline, CDR1 is SGHRS, CDR2 YFSETQ. This CDR3 has 14 residues. The CDR3 DNA reads TGCGCCAGCACAAACGACAGGGCCTCCTACGAGCAGTACTTC. As protein: CASTNDRASYEQYF.

This chain joins TRBV28 and TRBJ1-5; D is uncertain. CDR1 is MDHEN and CDR2 is SYDVKM in the germline V gene. Trimming left V 4 bases short and J 4 bases short, with 11 bases between. This CDR3 is 14 amino acids long. CDR3 protein: CASSYDTNNQPQHF. The CDR3 DNA reads as TGTGCCAGCAGTTATGACACAAATAATCAGCCCCAGCATTTT.

To note about this clone: Within the sample, other DNA sequences also encode this same CDR3. V and J are TRBV27 and TRBJ2-7; D is ambiguous. The V end was cut by 3 bases, the J end by 3 bases, with 9 bases between. In germline, CDR1 is MNHEY, CDR2 SMNVEV (reference sequence). The CDR3 sequence is 13 residues long. CDR3 bases: TGTGCCAGCAGTTTTGGGCAGTACTACGAGCAGTACTTC. Amino acid sequence: CASSFGQYYEQYF.

The chain employs TRBV7-9 and TRBJ1-4; D is perhaps TRBD1 (5 bases). Trimming removed 2 bases at V and 3 bases at J, with 16 bases between. This CDR3 has 17 amino acids. The germline V gene encodes CDR1 SEHNR and CDR2 FQNEAQ (reference sequence). The CDR3 spells CASSLNAAGVANEKLFF. The CDR3 DNA reads as TGTGCCAGCAGCTTAAACGCCGCGGGGGTGGCTAATGAAAAACTGTTTTTT.

The gene calls are TRBV7-3 and TRBJ2-3, with 8 bases that match TRBD2. Trimming cost V 4 bases and J 5 bases; bases outside gene matches: 11. CDR3 length: 16 amino acids. CDR1 and CDR2 (germline): SGHTA, FQGTGA. The CDR3 region is CASSSETGGPGDTQYF. DNA for the CDR3: TGTGCCAGCAGCTCTGAGACGGGGGGGCCCGGAGATACGCAGTATTTT.

The V gene is TRBV2, the J gene TRBJ1-6, with D maybe TRBD1 (6 bases). Per germline, CDR1 SNHLY and CDR2 FYNNEI. Trimming stripped 8 bases from V and 5 bases from J, with 10 bases between. This CDR3 has 13 amino acids. CDR3 region: CASGQPNNSPLHF. CDR3 nucleotides: TGTGCCAGCGGACAGCCTAATAATTCACCCCTCCACTTT.

This clone was seen once. CDR3 sequence reads: CASSLGGGGVYNEQFF. As DNA, the CDR3 is TGTGCCAGCAGCTTAGGCGGAGGAGGGGTCTACAATGAGCAGTTCTTC. The chain links TRBV7-9 to TRBJ2-1; tentative D call: TRBD2 (6 bases). CDR3 size: 16 residues. Trimming pared 1 base from V and 3 bases from J, leaving 13 bases between. Germline V gene sequence: CDR1 SEHNR, CDR2 FQNEAQ (reference sequence).

The CDR3, as DNA: TGTGCCACCAGCAATTCGGGGTCCCACCACGAGCAGTACTTC. Amino acid sequence: CATSNSGSHHEQYF. The rearrangement uses TRBV15 and TRBJ2-7, with D tentatively TRBD2 (5 bases). Looked up from germline, CDR1 is LNHNV and CDR2 is YYDKDF (reference sequence). Trimming stripped 4 bases from V and 5 bases from J, with 15 bases between. CDR3 length: 14 residues.

V and J are TRBV29-1 and TRBJ2-3; D is undetermined. Germline V gives CDR1 SQVTM, CDR2 ANQGSEA. The V gene lost 6 bases and the J gene lost 0 bases, with 16 bases spanning the gap. This CDR3 has 15 residues. The CDR3 protein is CSVLMIDSSTDTQYF. The CDR3, as DNA: TGCAGCGTCCTAATGATCGACTCTAGCACAGATACGCAGTATTTT.

Written as DNA, the CDR3 is TGTGCCACCCAAAGGGGCAACGAGCAGTACTTC. Its translation is CATQRGNEQYF. This sequence joins TRBV2 and TRBJ2-7, with D possibly being TRBD1 (5 bases). Between the trimmed V and J ends, which lost 10 bases and 5 bases, there was a span of 12 bases. The CDR3 is 11 amino acids. Looked up from germline, CDR1 is SNHLY and CDR2 is FYNNEI.

This clone came up once. V is TRBV5-6 and J is TRBJ1-1; D may be TRBD1 (5 bases). The CDR3 covers 13 residues. Trimming took 4 bases from V and 1 from J, leaving 8 bases between them. Germline values: CDR1 SGHDT, CDR2 YYEEEE. The CDR3 DNA sequence: TGTGCCAGCAGCAAGACAGAGAACACTGAAGCTTTCTTT. Translation gives CASSKTENTEAFF.

The chain couples TRBV7-3 to TRBJ2-3; 7 nucleotides agree with TRBD2. This CDR3 contains 16 residues. The junction had 12 bases not matched to a gene; V was cut back by 3 bases and J by 6 bases. The germline V gene has CDR1 SGHTA and CDR2 FQGTGA. The CDR3 coding sequence is TGTGCCAGCAGCTTGGAGCGGGGCCCGGCCATCGATACGCAGTATTTT. Translation: CASSLERGPAIDTQYF.

This chain uses TRBV6-5 with TRBJ2-7; TRBD2 matches at 7 bases. V shed 7 bases, J shed 6 bases, and the junction held 15 bases outside the gene matches. Per the germline V gene, CDR1 is MNHEY and CDR2 is SVGAGI. The CDR3 consists of 15 residues. The CDR3 sequence: CASTPKTGGDREQYF. CDR3 nucleotide sequence: TGTGCCAGCACCCCAAAAACTGGGGGGGATCGCGAGCAGTACTTC.

The V gene is TRBV27, the J gene TRBJ1-4, with no clear D. The CDR3 loop spans 14 amino acids. V gave up 5 bases and J gave up 5 bases, with 12 bases separating them. Germline values: CDR1 MNHEY, CDR2 SMNVEV (reference sequence). The DNA of the CDR3 is TGTGCCAGCAGTCCCTTGAGTTCAAATGAAAAACTGTTTTTT. The encoded protein is CASSPLSSNEKLFF.

The chain links TRBV4-1 to TRBJ1-1; D might be TRBD1 (5 bases). The germline V gene has CDR1 MGHRA and CDR2 YSYEKL. V lost 1 base, J lost 1 base, and 13 bases lay in between. The CDR3 extends over 16 amino acids. The CDR3 bases are TGCGCCAGCAGCCAAGCGTGGGGGGAGGCGAACACTGAAGCTTTCTTT. Amino acid sequence: CASSQAWGEANTEAFF.